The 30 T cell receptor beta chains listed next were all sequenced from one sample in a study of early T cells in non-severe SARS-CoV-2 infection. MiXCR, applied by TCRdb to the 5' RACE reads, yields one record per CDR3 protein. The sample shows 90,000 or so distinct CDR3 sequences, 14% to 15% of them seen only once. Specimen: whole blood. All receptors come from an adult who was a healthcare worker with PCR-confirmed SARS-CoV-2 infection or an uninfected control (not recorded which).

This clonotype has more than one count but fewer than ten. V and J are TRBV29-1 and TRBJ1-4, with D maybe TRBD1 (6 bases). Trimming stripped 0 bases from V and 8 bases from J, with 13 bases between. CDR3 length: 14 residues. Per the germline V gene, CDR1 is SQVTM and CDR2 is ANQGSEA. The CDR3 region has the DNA TGCAGCGTTGAAGAAGGGGGATTGCAGGAAAAACTGTTTTTT. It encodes CSVEEGGLQEKLFF. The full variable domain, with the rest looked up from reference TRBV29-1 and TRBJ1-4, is SAVISQKPSRDICQRGTSLTIQCQVDSQVTMMFWYRQQPGQSLTLIATANQGSEATYESGFVIDKFPISRPNLTFSTLTVSNMSPEDSSIYLCSVEEGGLQEKLFFGSGTQLSVL.

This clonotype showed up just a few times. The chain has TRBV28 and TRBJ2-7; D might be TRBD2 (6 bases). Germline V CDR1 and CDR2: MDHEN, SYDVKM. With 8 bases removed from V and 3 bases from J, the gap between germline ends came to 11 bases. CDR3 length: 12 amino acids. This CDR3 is CASSWGDYEQYF. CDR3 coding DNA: TGTGCCAGCTCCTGGGGGGACTACGAGCAGTACTTC. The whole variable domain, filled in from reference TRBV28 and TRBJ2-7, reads DVKVTQSSRYLVKRTGEKVFLECVQDMDHENMFWYRQDPGLGLRLIYFSYDVKMKEKGDIPEGYSVSREKKERFSLILESASTNQTSMYLCASSWGDYEQYFGPGTRLTVT.

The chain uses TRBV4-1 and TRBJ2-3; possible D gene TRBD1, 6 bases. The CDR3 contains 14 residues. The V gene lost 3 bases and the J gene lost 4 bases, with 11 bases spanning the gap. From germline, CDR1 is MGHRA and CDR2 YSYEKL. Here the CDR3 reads CASSHTGLADTQYF. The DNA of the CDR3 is TGCGCCAGCAGCCACACAGGGTTGGCAGATACGCAGTATTTT.

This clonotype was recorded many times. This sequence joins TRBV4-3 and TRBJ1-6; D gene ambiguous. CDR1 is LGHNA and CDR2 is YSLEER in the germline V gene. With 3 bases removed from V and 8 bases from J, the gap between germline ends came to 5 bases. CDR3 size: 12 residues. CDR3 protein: CASSHRDSPLHF. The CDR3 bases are TGCGCCAGCAGCCATAGGGATTCACCCCTCCACTTT.

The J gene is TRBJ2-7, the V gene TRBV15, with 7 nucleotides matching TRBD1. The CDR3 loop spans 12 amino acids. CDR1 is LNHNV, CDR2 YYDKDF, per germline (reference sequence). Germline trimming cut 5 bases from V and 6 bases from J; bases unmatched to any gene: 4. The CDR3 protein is CATSFHRGEQYF. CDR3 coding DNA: TGTGCCACCAGCTTTCACAGGGGCGAGCAGTACTTC.

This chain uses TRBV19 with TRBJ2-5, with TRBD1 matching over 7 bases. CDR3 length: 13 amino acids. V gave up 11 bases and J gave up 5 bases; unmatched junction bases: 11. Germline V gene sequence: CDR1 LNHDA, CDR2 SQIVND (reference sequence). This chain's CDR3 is CAGTPTGYETQYF. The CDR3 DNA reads TGTGCCGGTACCCCGACAGGGTACGAGACCCAGTACTTC.

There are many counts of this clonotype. The CDR3 loop reads CASSVGQGWETQYF. The CDR3 DNA reads TGTGCCAGCAGCGTAGGTCAGGGTTGGGAGACCCAGTACTTC. The J gene is TRBJ2-5, the V gene TRBV9; maybe TRBD1 (5 bases). V was trimmed by 0 bases and J by 5 bases, leaving 11 bases between them. This CDR3 has 14 amino acids. Germline CDR1 is SGDLS and CDR2 is YYNGEE.

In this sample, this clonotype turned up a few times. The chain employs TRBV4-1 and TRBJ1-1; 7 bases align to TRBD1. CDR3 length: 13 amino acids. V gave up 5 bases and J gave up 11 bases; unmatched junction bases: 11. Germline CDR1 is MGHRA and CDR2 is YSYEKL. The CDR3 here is CASSKIRDRRAFF. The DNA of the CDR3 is TGCGCCAGCAGCAAGATACGGGACAGACGGGCTTTCTTT.

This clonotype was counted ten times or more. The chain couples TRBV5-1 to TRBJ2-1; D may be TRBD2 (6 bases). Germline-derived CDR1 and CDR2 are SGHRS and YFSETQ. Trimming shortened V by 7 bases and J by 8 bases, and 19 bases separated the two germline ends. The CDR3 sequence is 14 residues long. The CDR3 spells CASPRSEPGDEQFF. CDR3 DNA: TGCGCCAGCCCTAGATCGGAGCCGGGGGATGAGCAGTTCTTC.

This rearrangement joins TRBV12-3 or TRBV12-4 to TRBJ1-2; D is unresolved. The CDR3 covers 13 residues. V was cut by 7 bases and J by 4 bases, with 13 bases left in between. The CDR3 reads CASKPAQPYGYTF. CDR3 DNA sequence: TGTGCCAGCAAACCCGCCCAACCCTATGGCTACACCTTC.

As DNA, the CDR3 is TGCGCCAGCAGTCTTATAGGCGATGAGCAGTTCTTC. This translates into CASSLIGDEQFF. V usage is TRBV4-3 and J usage is TRBJ2-1; D remains ambiguous. This CDR3 is 12 amino acids long. Germline CDR1 is LGHNA and CDR2 is YSLEER. Between the trimmed V and J ends, which lost 6 bases and 8 bases, there was a span of 11 bases.

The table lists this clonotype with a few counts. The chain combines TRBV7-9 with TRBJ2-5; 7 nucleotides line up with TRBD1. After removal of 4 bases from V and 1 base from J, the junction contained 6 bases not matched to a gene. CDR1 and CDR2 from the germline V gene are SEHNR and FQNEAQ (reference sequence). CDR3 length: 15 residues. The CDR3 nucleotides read TGTGCCAGCAGCTCCGACAGGGTTGCCCAAGAGACCCAGTACTTC. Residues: CASSSDRVAQETQYF.

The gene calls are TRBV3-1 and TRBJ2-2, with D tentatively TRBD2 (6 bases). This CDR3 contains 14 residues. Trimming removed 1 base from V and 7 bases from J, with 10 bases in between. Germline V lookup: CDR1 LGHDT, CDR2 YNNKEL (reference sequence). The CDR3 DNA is TGTGCCAGCAGCCAAGGGAGGGCCTTCGGGGAGCTGTTTTTT. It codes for CASSQGRAFGELFF. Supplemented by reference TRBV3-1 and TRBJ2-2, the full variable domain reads DTAVSQTPKYLVTQMGNDKSIKCEQNLGHDTMYWYKQDSKKFLKIMFSYNNKELIINETVPNRFSPKSPDKAHLNLHINSLELGDSAVYFCASSQGRAFGELFFGEGSRLTVL.

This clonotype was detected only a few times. For the CDR3, the DNA is TGCAGCGCCGGGACAGGGCTGTCAGATACGCAGTATTTT. Protein: CSAGTGLSDTQYF. This chain joins TRBV29-1 and TRBJ2-3, with 9 bases aligning to TRBD1. J lost 4 bases, V lost 7 bases, and 6 bases had no gene match. This CDR3 is built from 13 residues. Germline loops: CDR1 SQVTM, CDR2 ANQGSEA.

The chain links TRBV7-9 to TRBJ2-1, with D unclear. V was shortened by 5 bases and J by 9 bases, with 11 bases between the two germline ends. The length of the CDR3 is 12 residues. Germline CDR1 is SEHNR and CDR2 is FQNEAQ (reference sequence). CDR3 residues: CASSATNPEQFF. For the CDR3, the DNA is TGTGCCAGCAGCGCTACTAATCCTGAGCAGTTCTTC.

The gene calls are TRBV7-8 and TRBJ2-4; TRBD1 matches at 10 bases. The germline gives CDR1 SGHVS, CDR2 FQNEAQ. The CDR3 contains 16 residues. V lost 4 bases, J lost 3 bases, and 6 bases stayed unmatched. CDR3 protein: CASSSWTGGGKNIQYF. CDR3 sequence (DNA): TGTGCCAGCAGCTCTTGGACAGGGGGTGGCAAAAACATTCAGTACTTC. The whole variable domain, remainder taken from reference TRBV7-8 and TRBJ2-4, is GAGVSQSPRYKVAKRGQDVALRCDPISGHVSLFWYQQALGQGPEFLTYFQNEAQLDKSGLPSDRFFAERPEGSVSTLKIQRTQQEDSAVYLCASSSWTGGGKNIQYFGAGTRLSVL.

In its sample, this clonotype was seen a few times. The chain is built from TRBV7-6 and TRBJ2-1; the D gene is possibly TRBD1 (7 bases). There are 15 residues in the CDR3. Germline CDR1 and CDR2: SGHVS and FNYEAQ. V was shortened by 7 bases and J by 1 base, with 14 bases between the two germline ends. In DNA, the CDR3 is TGTGCCAGCACTCAACAGGGGACTTCCTACAATGAGCAGTTCTTC. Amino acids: CASTQQGTSYNEQFF. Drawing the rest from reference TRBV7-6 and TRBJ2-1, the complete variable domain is GAGVSQSPRYKVTKRGQDVALRCDPISGHVSLYWYRQALGQGPEFLTYFNYEAQQDKSGLPNDRFSAERPEGSISTLTIQRTEQRDSAMYRCASTQQGTSYNEQFFGPGTRLTVL.

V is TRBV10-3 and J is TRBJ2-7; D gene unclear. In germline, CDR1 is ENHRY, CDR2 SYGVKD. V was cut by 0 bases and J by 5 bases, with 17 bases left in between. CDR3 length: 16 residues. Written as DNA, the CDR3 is TGTGCCATCAGTGAGTCGTCGTGGGTTCGCCCTCACGAGCAGTACTTC. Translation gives CAISESSWVRPHEQYF.

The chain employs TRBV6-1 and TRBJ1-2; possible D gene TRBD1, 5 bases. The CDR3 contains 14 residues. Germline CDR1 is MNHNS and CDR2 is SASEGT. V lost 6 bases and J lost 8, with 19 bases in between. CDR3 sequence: CASSDAGNLGGYTF. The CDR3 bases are TGTGCCAGCAGCGATGCAGGGAATCTGGGAGGCTACACCTTC.

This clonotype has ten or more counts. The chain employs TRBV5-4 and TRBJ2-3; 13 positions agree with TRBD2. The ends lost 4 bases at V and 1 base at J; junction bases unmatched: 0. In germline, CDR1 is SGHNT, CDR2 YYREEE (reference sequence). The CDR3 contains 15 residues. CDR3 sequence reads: CASSTSGRGTDTQYF. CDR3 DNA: TGTGCCAGCAGCACTAGCGGGAGGGGCACAGATACGCAGTATTTT.

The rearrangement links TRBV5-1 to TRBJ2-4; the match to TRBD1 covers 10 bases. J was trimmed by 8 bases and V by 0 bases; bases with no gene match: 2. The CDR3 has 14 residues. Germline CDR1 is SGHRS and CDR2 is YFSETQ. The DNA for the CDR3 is TGCGCCAGCAGCTTGGAGGGGACAGGGGACATTCAGTACTTC. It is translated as CASSLEGTGDIQYF.

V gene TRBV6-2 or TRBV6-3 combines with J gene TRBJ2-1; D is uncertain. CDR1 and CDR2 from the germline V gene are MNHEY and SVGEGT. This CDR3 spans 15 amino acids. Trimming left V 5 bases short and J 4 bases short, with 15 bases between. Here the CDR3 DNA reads TGTGCCAGCAGTGTAGCCTACCTGGGGTACAATGAGCAGTTCTTC. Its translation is CASSVAYLGYNEQFF.

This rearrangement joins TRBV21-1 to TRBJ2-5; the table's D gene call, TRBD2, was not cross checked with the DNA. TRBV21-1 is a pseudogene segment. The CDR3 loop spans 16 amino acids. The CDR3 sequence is CASSRSGTSGQETQYF. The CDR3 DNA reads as TGTGCCAGCAGCAGATCCGGGACTAGCGGCCAAGAGACCCAGTACTTC.

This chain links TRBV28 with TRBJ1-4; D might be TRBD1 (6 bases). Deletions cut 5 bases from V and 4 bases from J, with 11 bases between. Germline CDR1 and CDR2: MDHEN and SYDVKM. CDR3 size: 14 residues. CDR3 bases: TGTGCCAGCAGTACCAGGGGACTTAATGAAAAACTGTTTTTT. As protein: CASSTRGLNEKLFF.

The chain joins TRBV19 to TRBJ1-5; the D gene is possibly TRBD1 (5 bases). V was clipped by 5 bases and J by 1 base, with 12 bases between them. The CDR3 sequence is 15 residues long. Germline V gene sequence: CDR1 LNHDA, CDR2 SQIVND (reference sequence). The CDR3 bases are TGTGCCAGTAGTGACCCCCGGGACAGCAATCAGCCCCAGCATTTT. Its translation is CASSDPRDSNQPQHF.

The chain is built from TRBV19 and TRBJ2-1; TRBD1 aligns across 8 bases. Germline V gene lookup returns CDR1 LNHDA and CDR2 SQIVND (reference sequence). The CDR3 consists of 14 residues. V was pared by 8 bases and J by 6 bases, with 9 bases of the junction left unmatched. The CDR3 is CASGAWDRINEQFF. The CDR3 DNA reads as TGTGCCAGTGGTGCCTGGGACAGGATCAATGAGCAGTTCTTC.

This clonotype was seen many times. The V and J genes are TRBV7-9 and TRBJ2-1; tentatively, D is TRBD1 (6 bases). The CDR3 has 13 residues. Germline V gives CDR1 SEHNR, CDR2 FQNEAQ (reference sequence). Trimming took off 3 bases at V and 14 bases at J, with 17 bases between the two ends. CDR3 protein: CASSFRQAQDEFF. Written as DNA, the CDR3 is TGTGCCAGCAGCTTCCGACAGGCCCAGGATGAGTTCTTC. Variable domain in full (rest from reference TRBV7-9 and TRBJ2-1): DTGVSQNPRHKITKRGQNVTFRCDPISEHNRLYWYRQTLGQGPEFLTYFQNEAQLEKSRLLSDRFSAERPKGSFSTLEIQRTEQGDSAMYLCASSFRQAQDEFFGPGTRLTVL.

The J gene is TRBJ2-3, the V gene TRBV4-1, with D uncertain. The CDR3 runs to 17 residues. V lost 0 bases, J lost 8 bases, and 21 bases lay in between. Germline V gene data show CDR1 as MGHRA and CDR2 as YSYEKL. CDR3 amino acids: CASSQDESVGSFGTQYF. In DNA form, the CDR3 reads TGCGCCAGCAGCCAAGATGAGAGCGTAGGATCGTTCGGTACGCAGTATTTT.

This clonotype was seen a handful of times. The CDR3: CSVGGNQPQHF. As DNA, the CDR3 is TGCAGCGTTGGAGGGAATCAGCCCCAGCATTTT. This rearrangement joins TRBV29-1 to TRBJ1-5; D ambiguous. From germline, CDR1 is SQVTM and CDR2 ANQGSEA. The length of the CDR3 is 11 residues. The V end lost 4 bases, the J end lost 4 bases, and 5 bases lay between the germline ends.

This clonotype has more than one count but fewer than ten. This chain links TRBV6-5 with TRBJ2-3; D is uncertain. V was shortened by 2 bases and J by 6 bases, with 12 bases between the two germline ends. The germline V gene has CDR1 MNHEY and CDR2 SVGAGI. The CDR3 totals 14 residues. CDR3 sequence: CASSYRVPVDTQYF. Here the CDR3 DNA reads TGTGCCAGCAGTTACCGGGTCCCAGTGGATACGCAGTATTTT.